The T cell receptor (beta chain) under discussion was sequenced for a study of cytomegalovirus exposure and HLA in healthy donors. Germline V lookup: CDR1 SGHRS, CDR2 YFSETQ. The trim removed 3 bases at V and 4 bases at J, leaving 4 bases unmatched. This CDR3 spans 14 amino acids. For this clone: Antigen specificity is unknown.

Study-level points and caveats: Most CMV-associated TCR beta chains appeared HLA-restricted in a later analysis.

The PCR employed 60 Vbeta primers together with 13 Jbeta primers. Some clones are missing from TCRdb's copy, which holds only in-frame ones; the method was immunoSEQ multiplex PCR. The sample has about 170,000 clones, roughly 80% seen once; the top ten hold approximately 2.1%. The chain is built from TRBV5-1 and TRBJ2-7; 10 nucleotides match TRBD1. Source material: PBMCs. The TCR originated in a male donor in good health and CMV-seronegative. Here the CDR3 reads CASSSGQGIYEQYF. The CDR3 DNA reads as TGCGCCAGCAGCTCGGGACAGGGGATTTACGAGCAGTACTTC.